A selection of T cell receptor beta chains follows, all from one sample in a study of T-cell memory formation after mild COVID-19. TCRdb fed the 5' RACE reads into MiXCR, producing one record per CDR3 protein. This repertoire shows under 300,000 distinct CDR3 sequences, approximately 9% found once; its top ten account for 20% to 25%. Sequencing was carried out using PBMCs or a T cell subset sorted from them (not recorded which). Receptors originate from a man aged 18 to 30 who had mild COVID-19 (a few samples of this study predate the infection). Cell type and time point are not known. CDR3s include the opening cysteine and the closing phenylalanine or tryptophan. The D gene is left open where the match is weak. Only part of the rows carry a size: once, few, many, or a class if the clone is expanded.

j_gene	d_gene	abundance	v_gene	CDR3aa	CDR3nt
TRBJ1-1	-	-	TRBV10-3	CAISELEAGRTEAFF	TGTGCCATCAGTGAGTTGGAGGCAGGAAGAACTGAAGCTTTCTTT
TRBJ1-1	-	-	TRBV20-1	CSARGGRDTEAFF	TGCAGTGCTAGGGGGGGGCGAGACACTGAAGCTTTCTTT
TRBJ2-1	-	many	TRBV5-1	CASSLLGQYNEQFF	TGCGCCAGCAGCTTGCTAGGACAGTACAATGAGCAGTTCTTC
TRBJ1-1	TRBD1	-	TRBV5-1	CASSEQGGAEAFF	TGCGCCAGCAGCGAACAGGGGGGAGCTGAAGCTTTCTTT
TRBJ2-7	-	-	TRBV19	CASSADFYEQYF	TGTGCCAGTAGTGCTGATTTCTACGAGCAGTACTTC
TRBJ2-7	-	few	TRBV3-1	CASSQFGSSYEQYF	TGTGCCAGCAGCCAATTCGGGAGCTCCTACGAGCAGTACTTC
TRBJ1-5	-	-	TRBV9	CASSEAGVKEPQHF	TGTGCCAGCAGCGAGGCGGGGGTGAAGGAGCCCCAGCATTTT
TRBJ1-6	-	-	TRBV7-2	CASSQVSYNSPLHF	TGTGCCAGCAGCCAGGTGTCCTATAATTCACCCCTCCACTTT
TRBJ2-1	-	few	TRBV6-5	CASSPSVYEQFF	TGTGCCAGCAGCCCCTCGGTCTATGAGCAGTTCTTC
TRBJ1-1	TRBD1	-	TRBV5-4	CASYRGQDTEAFF	TGTGCCAGCTACAGGGGGCAGGACACTGAAGCTTTCTTT
TRBJ2-7	TRBD1	few	TRBV4-1	CASSQGRNMDRGFHEQYF	TGCGCCAGCAGCCAAGGCCGGAATATGGACAGGGGATTTCACGAGCAGTACTTC
TRBJ2-1	-	many	TRBV6-6	CASTEGGEQFF	TGTGCCAGCACCGAAGGGGGTGAGCAGTTCTTC
TRBJ1-2	TRBD1	-	TRBV4-3	CASSRNPGQSSNYGYTF	TGCGCCAGCAGCCGGAATCCGGGACAGTCTTCTAACTATGGCTACACCTTC
TRBJ1-2	-	-	TRBV14	CASSQQLSPPYGYTF	TGTGCCAGCAGCCAACAGCTCAGTCCCCCCTATGGCTACACCTTC
TRBJ1-6	-	few	TRBV6-2/TRBV6-3	CASGSGNPYSPLHF	TGTGCCAGCGGATCGGGGAACCCTTATTCACCCCTCCACTTT
TRBJ2-5	TRBD2	many	TRBV6-1	CASSTSVETQYF	TGTGCCAGCAGCACTAGCGTTGAGACCCAGTACTTC
TRBJ2-3	-	-	TRBV6-5	CASKRQLSTDTQYF	TGTGCCAGCAAGAGACAGCTAAGCACAGATACGCAGTATTTT
TRBJ1-5	TRBD1	few	TRBV12-3/TRBV12-4	CASSPGGAGNQPQHF	TGTGCCAGCAGTCCAGGGGGCGCGGGCAATCAGCCCCAGCATTTT
TRBJ2-1	-	few	TRBV5-1	CASSLEAGSQFF	TGCGCCAGCAGCTTGGAGGCGGGGTCGCAGTTCTTC
TRBJ2-1	-	few	TRBV10-3	CAISPRIPGYNEQFF	TGTGCCATCAGCCCGAGGATCCCGGGGTACAATGAGCAGTTCTTC
TRBJ1-1	-	few	TRBV3-1	CASSLIRGGGTEAFF	TGTGCCAGCAGCCTGATAAGGGGGGGAGGCACTGAAGCTTTCTTT
TRBJ2-7	-	-	TRBV18	CASSPWRAGEQYF	TGTGCCAGCTCACCTTGGAGGGCGGGGGAGCAGTACTTC
TRBJ1-2	TRBD1	few	TRBV20-1	CSSVGQGYYGYTF	TGCAGTTCTGTCGGACAGGGTTACTATGGCTACACCTTC
TRBJ2-2	TRBD1	few	TRBV11-2	CASSLAGQAQNTGELFF	TGTGCCAGCAGCTTAGCCGGACAGGCCCAGAACACCGGGGAGCTGTTTTTT
TRBJ2-3	TRBD2	-	TRBV4-1	CASSEESYRGGPTDTQYF	TGCGCCAGCAGCGAAGAAAGTTATCGGGGGGGGCCGACAGATACGCAGTATTTT
TRBJ2-5	-	few	TRBV7-9	CASSPNGEQTQYF	TGTGCCAGCAGCCCCAACGGCGAGCAGACCCAGTACTTC
TRBJ2-1	TRBD2	-	TRBV5-5	CASSLVAPRERGDYEQFF	TGTGCCAGCAGCTTGGTAGCCCCCCGCGAGCGGGGGGACTATGAGCAGTTCTTC
TRBJ2-7	-	-	TRBV20-1	CSARNRINYEQYF	TGCAGTGCTAGGAACAGGATCAACTACGAGCAGTACTTC
TRBJ2-7	TRBD2	few	TRBV11-2	CASSLALAGGRREQYF	TGTGCCAGCAGCTTAGCACTAGCGGGGGGGCGACGCGAGCAGTACTTC
TRBJ2-7	TRBD1	few	TRBV6-6	CASSYRQGVSYEQYF	TGTGCCAGCAGTTACCGGCAGGGGGTCTCCTACGAGCAGTACTTC
TRBJ1-4	-	few	TRBV14	CASSPLGGGQEKLFF	TGTGCCAGCAGCCCTCTTGGGGGGGGCCAGGAAAAACTGTTTTTT
TRBJ1-1	-	few	TRBV29-1	CSVEAGRKNTEAFF	TGCAGCGTTGAAGCCGGACGGAAGAACACTGAAGCTTTCTTT
TRBJ2-4	-	few	TRBV6-1	CASRTDSGIQYF	TGTGCCAGCAGAACGGACAGTGGCATTCAGTACTTC
TRBJ1-2	-	-	TRBV20-1	CSAGGHPNYGYTF	TGCAGTGCAGGGGGACACCCTAACTATGGCTACACCTTC
TRBJ2-7	-	few	TRBV27	CASSGRAIYEQYF	TGTGCCAGCAGCGGCAGGGCGATCTACGAGCAGTACTTC
TRBJ2-6	-	-	TRBV7-6	CASSPRELAGANVLTF	TGTGCCAGCAGCCCCCGTGAGCTTGCCGGGGCCAACGTCCTGACTTTC
TRBJ2-2	-	few	TRBV7-2	CASSLFSGADTGELFF	TGTGCCAGCAGCTTATTTTCAGGGGCTGACACCGGGGAGCTGTTTTTT
TRBJ2-2	-	few	TRBV4-3	CASSPLGVLNTGELFF	TGCGCCAGCAGCCCTTTGGGGGTCCTGAACACCGGGGAGCTGTTTTTT
TRBJ1-1	-	-	TRBV12-3/TRBV12-4	CASSLVQTNTEAFF	TGTGCCAGCAGTTTAGTACAGACAAACACTGAAGCTTTCTTT
TRBJ2-2	TRBD1	many	TRBV7-3	CASSLLTGHTGELFF	TGTGCCAGCAGCTTGCTGACAGGGCACACCGGGGAGCTGTTTTTT
TRBJ2-3	-	few	TRBV20-1	CSGSSSSTDTQYF	TGCAGTGGTAGCAGCTCTAGCACAGATACGCAGTATTTT
TRBJ2-2	-	-	TRBV5-1	CASTPPPRGGDAGELFF	TGCGCCAGCACACCCCCGCCGAGGGGGGGCGACGCCGGGGAGCTGTTTTTT
TRBJ1-2	TRBD1	few	TRBV29-1	CSVAGTVDNYGYTF	TGCAGCGTCGCCGGGACAGTTGATAACTATGGCTACACCTTC
TRBJ2-2	-	few	TRBV4-3	CASSQDSRRQNTGELFF	TGCGCCAGCAGCCAAGATAGCCGGAGACAGAACACCGGGGAGCTGTTTTTT
TRBJ2-5	-	-	TRBV24-1	CATSHPGETQYF	TGTGCCACCAGTCACCCGGGAGAGACCCAGTACTTC
TRBJ2-1	-	-	TRBV4-2	CASSSAQTAVISYNEQFF	TGTGCCAGCAGCTCCGCTCAAACAGCGGTGATCTCCTACAATGAGCAGTTCTTC
TRBJ2-3	TRBD1	many	TRBV5-1	CASSLPKQGAYADTQYF	TGCGCCAGCAGCTTGCCTAAACAGGGGGCGTACGCAGATACGCAGTATTTT
TRBJ2-5	-	-	TRBV7-2	CASSFDGAQLTQYF	TGTGCCAGCAGCTTTGACGGGGCTCAATTGACCCAGTACTTC
TRBJ2-3	-	-	TRBV7-4	CASSSGPGDTTDTQYF	TGTGCCAGCAGCTCCGGACCGGGGGACACCACAGATACGCAGTATTTT
TRBJ1-1	-	few	TRBV20-1	CSASRSQNTEAFF	TGCAGTGCTAGCAGGTCGCAGAACACTGAAGCTTTCTTT
TRBJ2-3	-	few	TRBV4-1	CASSQEAQPSTDTQYF	TGCGCCAGCAGCCAAGAAGCACAGCCTAGCACAGATACGCAGTATTTT
TRBJ2-2	-	many	TRBV7-2	CASSLTRTNTGELFF	TGTGCCAGCAGCCTAACAAGGACGAACACCGGGGAGCTGTTTTTT
TRBJ1-4	-	-	TRBV12-3/TRBV12-4	CASSRYLTRGSNEKLFF	TGTGCCAGCAGCCGCTATCTAACGAGGGGGTCTAATGAAAAACTGTTTTTT